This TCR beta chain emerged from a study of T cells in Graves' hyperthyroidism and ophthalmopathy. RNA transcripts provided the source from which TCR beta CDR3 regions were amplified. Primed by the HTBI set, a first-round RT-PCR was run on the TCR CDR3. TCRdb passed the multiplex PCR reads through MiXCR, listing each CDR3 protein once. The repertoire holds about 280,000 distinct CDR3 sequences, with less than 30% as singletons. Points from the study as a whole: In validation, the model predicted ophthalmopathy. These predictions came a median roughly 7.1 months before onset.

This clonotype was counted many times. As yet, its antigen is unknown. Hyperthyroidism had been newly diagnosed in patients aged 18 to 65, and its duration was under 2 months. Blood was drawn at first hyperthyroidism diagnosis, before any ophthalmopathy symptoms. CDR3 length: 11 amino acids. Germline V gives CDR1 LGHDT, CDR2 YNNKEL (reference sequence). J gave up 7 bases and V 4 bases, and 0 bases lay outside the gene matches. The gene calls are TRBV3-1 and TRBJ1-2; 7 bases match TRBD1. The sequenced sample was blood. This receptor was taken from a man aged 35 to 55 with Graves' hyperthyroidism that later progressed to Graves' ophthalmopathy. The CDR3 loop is CASSRQGGYTF. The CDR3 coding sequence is TGTGCCAGCAGCCGACAGGGTGGCTACACCTTC. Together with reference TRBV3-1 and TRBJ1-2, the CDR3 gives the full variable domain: DTAVSQTPKYLVTQMGNDKSIKCEQNLGHDTMYWYKQDSKKFLKIMFSYNNKELIINETVPNRFSPKSPDKAHLNLHINSLELGDSAVYFCASSRQGGYTFGSGTRLTVV.